A selection of T cell receptor beta chains follows, all from one sample in a study of shared clonotypes between healthy human individuals. The assay was immunoSEQ multiplex PCR, and TCRdb's table has in-frame clones only and misses some. In the table there are 850,000 to 1,200,000 clones, 60% to 80% of which are singletons. Material: memory CD4+ T cells sorted from blood. The receptors shown here come from a man younger than 35 in good health. CDR3s include the opening cysteine and the closing phenylalanine or tryptophan. Each record gives: V gene, clone size, J gene, D gene, CDR3 DNA, CDR3 protein. The D gene is left open where the match is weak. Rows may omit the clone size; those that give it use once, few, many or a size class.

>TRBV30|few|TRBJ1-2|.
TGTGCCTGGAGGATGGGCTATGGCTACACCTTC
CAWRMGYGYTF
>TRBV10-1|.|TRBJ1-3|.
TGCGCCAGCAGTGAGGGATCGGGCGCTGGAAACACCATATATTTT
CASSEGSGAGNTIYF
>TRBV7-9|few|TRBJ1-1|.
TGTGCCAGCAGCCTTCAGGGGAGTGTGCGGAACACTGAAGCTTTCTTT
CASSLQGSVRNTEAFF
>TRBV5-1|.|TRBJ2-5|.
TGCGCCAGCAGCTTGGGTCCCGGGGGCCAGGAGACCCAGTACTTC
CASSLGPGGQETQYF
>TRBV7-9|.|TRBJ2-6|.
TGTGCCAGCAGTTCTAGCTCTGGGGCCAACGTCCTGACTTTC
CASSSSSGANVLTF
>TRBV28|.|TRBJ1-4|TRBD1
TGTGCCAGCAGCAGCACAGGGGGAGCTAATGAAAAACTGTTTTTT
CASSSTGGANEKLFF
>TRBV25-1|.|TRBJ1-2|TRBD1
TGTGCCAGCGGCGGCGACTACAGGGGGCACTCTAACTATGGCTACACCTTC
CASGGDYRGHSNYGYTF
>TRBV5-1|few|TRBJ1-4|TRBD1
TGCGCCAGCAGCTCGTCACCGGGACAGGGGACTAATGAAAAACTGTTTTTT
CASSSSPGQGTNEKLFF
>TRBV5-1|.|TRBJ1-1|.
TGCGCCACGCGAAACATGAACACTGAAGCTTTCTTT
CATRNMNTEAFF
>TRBV6-1|few|TRBJ1-6|TRBD1
TGTGCCAGCAGTGAAGAAGGGACAGATAATTCACCCCTCCACTTT
CASSEEGTDNSPLHF
>TRBV12-5|.|TRBJ1-5|TRBD1
TGTGCTAGTGGTTTGACTGTGGACAGGGGAGGTCAGCCCCAGCATTTT
CASGLTVDRGGQPQHF
>TRBV6-1|once|TRBJ1-4|.
TGTGCCAGCAGTGAAGGGATGCCTGGGGGTGAAAAACTGTTTTTT
CASSEGMPGGEKLFF
>TRBV5-1|.|TRBJ2-1|TRBD1
TGCGCCAGCAGCGCCGGGGGACAGGGGGCAATCAATGAGCAGTTCTTC
CASSAGGQGAINEQFF
>TRBV5-4|.|TRBJ1-6|.
TGTGCCAGCAGCTTTGACAGTAGCTCCTATAATTCACCCCTCCACTTT
CASSFDSSSYNSPLHF
>TRBV19|.|TRBJ1-1|.
TGTGCCAGTAGCCTCATCGAGGGGGTCACTGAAGCTTTCTTT
CASSLIEGVTEAFF
>TRBV18|.|TRBJ1-2|.
TGTGCCAGCGCCCCGGGACCCCAAAGAGGCTACACCTTC
CASAPGPQRGYTF
>TRBV5-1|.|TRBJ2-5|.
TGCGCCAGCAGCATCCGGGGTTCTCAAGAGACCCAGTACTTC
CASSIRGSQETQYF
>TRBV6-5|few|TRBJ1-5|.
TGTGCCAGCAGTTACTCGCACGGTCAGCCCCAGCATTTT
CASSYSHGQPQHF
>TRBV2|.|TRBJ2-5|.
TGTGCCAGCAGCCCCGGCGTGGGGGCCCAAGAGACCCAGTACTTC
CASSPGVGAQETQYF
>TRBV29-1|.|TRBJ2-3|.
TGCAGCGTTGGAGGGAGCACAGATACGCAGTATTTT
CSVGGSTDTQYF
>TRBV4-1|.|TRBJ1-4|.
TGCGCCAGCAGCCAAGGGGGGGCCAGGGAAAAACTGTTTTTT
CASSQGGAREKLFF
>TRBV5-6|.|TRBJ2-7|.
TGTGCCAGCAGCTTGGTAGGGCAGGCCCAGCAGTACTTC
CASSLVGQAQQYF
>TRBV15|.|TRBJ1-2|.
TGTGCCACCAGCAACCCACGGTTAGGGGACTATGGCTACACCTTC
CATSNPRLGDYGYTF
>TRBV7-9|.|TRBJ2-7|.
TGTGCCAGCAGCTTAATTGACCTCTGGGACCCCTCCTACGAGCAGTACTTC
CASSLIDLWDPSYEQYF
>TRBV19|.|TRBJ2-7|TRBD1
TGTGCCAGTAGGCGGACAGGGACCTACGAGCAGTACTTC
CASRRTGTYEQYF
>TRBV4-2|.|TRBJ1-2|.
TGTGCCAGCAGCCAACCCCAGGGGCCATCGGGGGGCTACACCTTC
CASSQPQGPSGGYTF
>TRBV7-2|.|TRBJ2-4|TRBD2
TGTGCCAGCAGTCTAAGCGGGAGCATAGCCAAAAACATTCAGTACTTC
CASSLSGSIAKNIQYF
>TRBV10-2|.|TRBJ2-5|.
TGCGCCAGCAGTGACCAGGGAGCAGGGGCGAACCAAGAGACCCAGTACTTC
CASSDQGAGANQETQYF
>TRBV2|.|TRBJ2-5|.
TGTGCCAGCAGGTGGGGTGGAGAGACCCAGTACTTC
CASRWGGETQYF
>TRBV5-4|.|TRBJ2-1|.
TGTGCCAGCAGCTTGACTACCGGAAATCATGAGCAGTTCTTC
CASSLTTGNHEQFF
>TRBV2|many|TRBJ2-7|.
TGTGCCAGCAAATGGGACACAACCTACGAGCAGTACTTC
CASKWDTTYEQYF
>TRBV10-3|.|TRBJ1-3|.
TGTGCCATCAGTGGCGGACCTCAGGGAAACACCATATATTTT
CAISGGPQGNTIYF
>TRBV6-1|.|TRBJ2-1|TRBD2
TGTGCCAGCAGAGGGACTAGCGGGGGCCCCAATGAGCAGTTCTTC
CASRGTSGGPNEQFF
>TRBV7-2|few|TRBJ1-5|.
TGTGCCAGCAGCGCGTTCAATCAGCCCCAGCATTTT
CASSAFNQPQHF
>TRBV4-3|.|TRBJ1-1|.
TGCGCCAGCAGCCAAGATGGGGGGGCAGGTACTGAAGCTTTCTTT
CASSQDGGAGTEAFF
>TRBV5-4|.|TRBJ2-1|TRBD2
TGTGCCAGCGGACCGGGACTATCAAACAATGAGCAGTTCTTC
CASGPGLSNNEQFF
>TRBV10-3|.|TRBJ2-5|.
TGTGCCATCAGTGAATTGGGAGCGGAGACCCAGTACTTC
CAISELGAETQYF
>TRBV19|.|TRBJ2-3|TRBD2
TGTGCCAGTAGTAACCCCGGGACTAGCGGGGGGGATACGCAGTATTTT
CASSNPGTSGGDTQYF
>TRBV7-7|.|TRBJ2-2|TRBD2
TGTGCTAGCAGCTTATCCCTAGCGGGAGTGGCGAACACCGGGGAGCTGTTTTTT
CASSLSLAGVANTGELFF
>TRBV9|.|TRBJ2-7|TRBD2
TGTGCCAGCAGCGGAAGCGGGAGTGGTTACGAGCAGTACTTC
CASSGSGSGYEQYF
>TRBV5-1|.|TRBJ2-7|.
TGCGCCAGCAGCCCCGGACTATCCTACCACGAGCAGTACTTC
CASSPGLSYHEQYF
>TRBV9|.|TRBJ2-7|.
TGTGCCAGCAGCCTCTCGCCCTCGGGGGAGCAGTACTTC
CASSLSPSGEQYF
>TRBV2|.|TRBJ2-2|TRBD1
TGTGCCAGCAGTGGACAGGGCAGGAACACCGGGGAGCTGTTTTTT
CASSGQGRNTGELFF
>TRBV6-5|.|TRBJ1-4|TRBD1
TGTGCCAGCAGTTTCGGACAGGGTGGGAATGAAAAACTGTTTTTT
CASSFGQGGNEKLFF
>TRBV10-2|.|TRBJ2-2|TRBD2
TGCGCCAGCAGTGAGATTTCGGGACTAGTGAACACCGGGGAGCTGTTTTTT
CASSEISGLVNTGELFF
>TRBV25-1|few|TRBJ1-3|.
TGTGCCAGCAGTGAAGGAGCGCTCTCTGGAAACACCATATATTTT
CASSEGALSGNTIYF
>TRBV7-9|.|TRBJ1-6|.
TGTGCCAGCAGCCCAACCGTCACTGGAGGTAGTTGGGCCCTCCACTTT
CASSPTVTGGSWALHF
>TRBV5-1|few|TRBJ2-3|.
TGCGCCAGCGGGTCGGGGTTAAGCACAGATACGCAGTATTTT
CASGSGLSTDTQYF
>TRBV29-1|once|TRBJ1-2|TRBD1
TGCAGCGTTGAGCGGACAGGGTTATATGGCTACACCTTC
CSVERTGLYGYTF
>TRBV7-9|.|TRBJ2-2|TRBD1
TGTGCGACAATGACAGGGACCAACACCGGGGAGCTGTTTTTT
CATMTGTNTGELFF